This TCR beta chain was captured by sequencing in a study of blood T cell repertoires in COVID-19. For the study at large: COVID-19 samples from acute and convalescent phases originated in the United States, Italy and Spain. Sample material is recorded as cDNA or gDNA derived from T cells, B-cell-depleted T cells, or PBMCs.

The germline gives CDR1 ENHRY, CDR2 SYGVKD. The length of the CDR3 is 15 residues. Unmatched junction bases numbered 2, after V lost 2 bases and J lost 1 base. Under the authors' procedure: For nucleated cells, counts were estimated from reference gene primer amplification. The assay was immunoSEQ multiplex PCR, and TCRdb's table has in-frame clones only and misses some. Clone size and the V and J calls come from that table; the DNA yielded D and trimming. Here the sample spans 100,000 to 150,000 clones, approximately 90% being singletons. The rearrangement links TRBV10-3 to TRBJ2-7; 10 nucleotides agree with TRBD2. This TCR was sampled from a man in his fifties with active or convalescent COVID-19. Sequencing input: peripheral blood. CDR3 sequence reads: CAISEASGRSYEQYF. As DNA, the CDR3 is TGTGCCATCAGTGAGGCTAGCGGGAGATCCTACGAGCAGTACTTC.